Each of the 9 T cell receptor beta chains below was sequenced from the same sample in a study of blood T cells in healthy people across ages. Next came a second PCR, run for roughly 6 to 11 cycles, which used a sample-barcoded 5' primer along with a J-beta primer mix. TCRdb used MiXCR to reprocess the 5' RACE reads, holding one entry per CDR3 protein. Among about 580,000 distinct CDR3 sequences listed, 40% to 55% were seen once. The sequenced material came from blood. The receptors originated from an elderly man in good health.

This clonotype was seen only a few times. J is TRBJ1-2 and V is TRBV20-1; a possible D gene is TRBD1 (5 bases). CDR1 and CDR2 (germline): DFQATT, SNEGSKA (reference sequence). Trimming removed 3 bases from V and 3 bases from J, with 17 bases in between. The CDR3 contains 15 residues. CDR3 in DNA: TGCAGTGCTAGTCCCGCCTTGTGGGGCGACTATGGCTACACCTTC. Translated: CSASPALWGDYGYTF.

The chain is built from TRBV2 and TRBJ2-5; D is undetermined. CDR1 is SNHLY and CDR2 is FYNNEI in the germline V gene. The CDR3 spans 14 residues. Trimming took 6 bases from V and 2 from J, leaving 13 bases between them. The CDR3 region has the DNA TGTGCCAGCAGCGGTCTAGGCAGGCAAGAGACCCAGTACTTC. This codes for CASSGLGRQETQYF.

This clonotype has at least ten counts. V usage is TRBV6-5 and J usage is TRBJ2-5, with 10 nucleotides matching TRBD2. This CDR3 has 16 amino acids. The J segment lost 2 bases and the V segment lost 5 bases, leaving 8 bases of the junction unmatched. The germline V gene encodes CDR1 MNHEY and CDR2 SVGAGI. The CDR3, as DNA: TGTGCCAGCAGTCCTCGACTAGCGGGCACTCAAGAGACCCAGTACTTC. It is translated as CASSPRLAGTQETQYF.

The chain carries TRBV7-6 and TRBJ2-2; D not certain. Germline CDR1 SGHVS, CDR2 FNYEAQ. This CDR3 has 15 residues. Trimming took off 8 bases at V and 3 bases at J, with 16 bases between the two ends. CDR3 nucleotide sequence: TGTGCCAGCTACAAGATGATTGGGGACACCGGGGAGCTGTTTTTT. Residues: CASYKMIGDTGELFF.

This clonotype was seen a few times. This chain links TRBV20-1 with TRBJ2-7; TRBD2 agrees at 7 bases. After removal of 0 bases from V and 4 bases from J, the junction contained 12 bases not matched to a gene. This CDR3 comprises 16 residues. Germline-derived CDR1 and CDR2 are DFQATT and SNEGSKA (reference sequence). This chain's CDR3 is CSARDIRDYSSYEQYF. The CDR3 nucleotides are TGCAGTGCTAGAGATATTAGGGACTACTCTTCTTACGAGCAGTACTTC.

The chain links TRBV28 to TRBJ2-5, with D hard to call. Germline CDR1 reads MDHEN; CDR2 reads SYDVKM. V lost 3 bases and J lost 4, with 9 bases in between. The CDR3 is 13 amino acids. CDR3 nucleotide sequence: TGTGCCAGCAGTTTGGTGACGGGAGAGACCCAGTACTTC. This gives the protein CASSLVTGETQYF.

The genes are TRBV7-9 and TRBJ2-7; 7 bases align to TRBD1. V trimming: 7 bases; J trimming: 1 base; junction bases outside the gene matches: 4. CDR3 length: 13 amino acids. Per the germline V gene, CDR1 is SEHNR and CDR2 is FQNEAQ (reference sequence). The DNA for the CDR3 is TGTGCCAGCACAGGGGACAGATCCTACGAGCAGTACTTC. It encodes CASTGDRSYEQYF.

V and J are TRBV10-3 and TRBJ2-1, with 10 bases aligning to TRBD2. The CDR3 sequence is 16 residues long. The germline gives CDR1 ENHRY, CDR2 SYGVKD. The junction had 5 bases not matched to a gene; V was cut back by 3 bases and J by 3 bases. Here the CDR3 reads CAISDLSSGGYNEQFF. CDR3 DNA sequence: TGTGCCATCAGTGACCTCTCTAGCGGGGGCTACAATGAGCAGTTCTTC.

V usage is TRBV6-5 and J usage is TRBJ1-6, with D unclear. The V and J ends lost 4 bases and 0 bases respectively, with 7 bases between them. The CDR3 runs to 15 residues. The germline gives CDR1 MNHEY, CDR2 SVGAGI. CDR3 amino acids: CASSSTSSYNSPLHF. DNA for the CDR3: TGTGCCAGCAGTTCAACCAGCTCCTATAATTCACCCCTCCACTTT.